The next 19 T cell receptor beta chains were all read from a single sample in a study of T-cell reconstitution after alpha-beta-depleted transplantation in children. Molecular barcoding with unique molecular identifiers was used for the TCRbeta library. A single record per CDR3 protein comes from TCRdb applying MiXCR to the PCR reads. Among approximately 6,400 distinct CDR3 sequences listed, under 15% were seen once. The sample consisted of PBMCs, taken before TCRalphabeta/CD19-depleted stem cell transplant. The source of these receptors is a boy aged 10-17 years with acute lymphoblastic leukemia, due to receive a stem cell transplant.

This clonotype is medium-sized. The CDR3 is CASSLTRGYNEQFF. The CDR3 DNA follows: TGTGCCAGCAGCTTGACCCGGGGATACAATGAGCAGTTCTTC. The gene calls are TRBV7-9 and TRBJ2-1, with D possibly TRBD2 on 5 matching bases. This CDR3 contains 14 residues. V was shortened by 3 bases and J by 4 bases, with 10 bases between the two germline ends. Germline V lookup: CDR1 SEHNR, CDR2 FQNEAQ (reference sequence).

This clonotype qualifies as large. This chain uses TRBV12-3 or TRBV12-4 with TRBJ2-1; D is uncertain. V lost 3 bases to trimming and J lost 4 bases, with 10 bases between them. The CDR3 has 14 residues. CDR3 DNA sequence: TGTGCCAGCAGTTTTGGTAGTTGGTACAATGAGCAGTTCTTC. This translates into CASSFGSWYNEQFF.

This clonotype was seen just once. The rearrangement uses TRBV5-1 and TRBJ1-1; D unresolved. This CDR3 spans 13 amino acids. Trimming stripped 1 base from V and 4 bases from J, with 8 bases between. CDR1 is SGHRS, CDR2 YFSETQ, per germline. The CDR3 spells CASSLWMTTEAFF. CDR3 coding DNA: TGCGCCAGCAGCTTGTGGATGACCACTGAAGCTTTCTTT.

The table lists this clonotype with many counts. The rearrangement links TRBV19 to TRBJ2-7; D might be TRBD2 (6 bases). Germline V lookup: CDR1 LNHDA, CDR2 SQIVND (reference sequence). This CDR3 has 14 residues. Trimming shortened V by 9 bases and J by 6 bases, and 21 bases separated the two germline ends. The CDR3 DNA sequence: TGTGCCAGCAGTCTCGCCGGGGGTGGCATCGAGCAGTACTTC. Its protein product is CASSLAGGGIEQYF.

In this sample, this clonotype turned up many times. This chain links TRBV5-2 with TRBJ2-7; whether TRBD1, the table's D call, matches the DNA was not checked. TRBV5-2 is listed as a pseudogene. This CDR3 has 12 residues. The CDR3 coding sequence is TGTGCCAGCGGGACAGTCAGTTACGAGCAGTACTTC. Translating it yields CASGTVSYEQYF.

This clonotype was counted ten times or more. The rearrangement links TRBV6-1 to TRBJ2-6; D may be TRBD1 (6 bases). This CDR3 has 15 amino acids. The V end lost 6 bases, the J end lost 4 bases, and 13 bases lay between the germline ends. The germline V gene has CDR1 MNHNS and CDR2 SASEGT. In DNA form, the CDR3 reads TGTGCCAGCAGGGACCAGGGGTCGGGGGCCAACGTCCTGACTTTC. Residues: CASRDQGSGANVLTF.

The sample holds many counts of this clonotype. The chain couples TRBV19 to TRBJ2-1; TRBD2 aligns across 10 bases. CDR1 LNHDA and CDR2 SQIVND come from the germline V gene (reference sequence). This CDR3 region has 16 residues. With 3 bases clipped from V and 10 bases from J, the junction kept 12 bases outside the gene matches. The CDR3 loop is CASSIRRLAGEEEQFF. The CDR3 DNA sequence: TGTGCCAGTAGTATTAGGAGGCTAGCGGGAGAAGAAGAGCAGTTCTTC.

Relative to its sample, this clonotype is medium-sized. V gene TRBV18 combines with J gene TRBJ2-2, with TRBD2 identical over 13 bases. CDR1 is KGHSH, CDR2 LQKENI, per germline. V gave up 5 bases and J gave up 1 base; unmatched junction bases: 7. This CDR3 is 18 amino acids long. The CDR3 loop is CASSSGTSGILNTGELFF. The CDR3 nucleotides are TGTGCCAGCTCATCAGGGACTAGCGGGATCTTGAACACCGGGGAGCTGTTTTTT.

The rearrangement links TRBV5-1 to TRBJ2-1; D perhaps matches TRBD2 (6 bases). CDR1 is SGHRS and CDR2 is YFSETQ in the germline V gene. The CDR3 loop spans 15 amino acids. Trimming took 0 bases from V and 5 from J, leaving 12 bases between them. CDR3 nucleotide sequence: TGCGCCAGCAGCTTGGCCGAAGGGACTCACAATGAGCAGTTCTTC. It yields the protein CASSLAEGTHNEQFF.

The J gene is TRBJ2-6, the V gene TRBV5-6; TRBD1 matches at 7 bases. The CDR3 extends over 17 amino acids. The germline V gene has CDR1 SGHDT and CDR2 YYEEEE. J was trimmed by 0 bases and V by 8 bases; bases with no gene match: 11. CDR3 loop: CARSPGQRSSGANVLTF. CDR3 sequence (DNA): TGTGCCAGGAGCCCGGGACAGCGGAGCTCTGGGGCCAACGTCCTGACTTTC.

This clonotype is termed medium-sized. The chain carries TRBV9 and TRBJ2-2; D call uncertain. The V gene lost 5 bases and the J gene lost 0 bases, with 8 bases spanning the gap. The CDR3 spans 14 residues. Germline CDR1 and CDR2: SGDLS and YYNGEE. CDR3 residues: CASRKGSNTGELFF. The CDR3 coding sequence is TGTGCCAGCAGGAAGGGTTCGAACACCGGGGAGCTGTTTTTT. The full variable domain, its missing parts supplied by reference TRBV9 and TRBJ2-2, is DSGVTQTPKHLITATGQRVTLRCSPRSGDLSVYWYQQSLDQGLQFLIQYYNGEERAKGNILERFSAQQFPDLHSELNLSSLELGDSALYFCASRKGSNTGELFFGEGSRLTVL.

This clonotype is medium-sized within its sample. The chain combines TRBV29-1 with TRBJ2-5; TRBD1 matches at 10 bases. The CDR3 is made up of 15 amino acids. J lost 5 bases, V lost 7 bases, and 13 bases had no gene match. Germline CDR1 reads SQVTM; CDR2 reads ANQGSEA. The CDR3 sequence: CSAWSGQGLGETQYF. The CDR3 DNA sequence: TGCAGCGCCTGGTCGGGACAGGGGCTGGGGGAGACCCAGTACTTC. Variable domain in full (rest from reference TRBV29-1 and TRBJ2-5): SAVISQKPSRDICQRGTSLTIQCQVDSQVTMMFWYRQQPGQSLTLIATANQGSEATYESGFVIDKFPISRPNLTFSTLTVSNMSPEDSSIYLCSAWSGQGLGETQYFGPGTRLLVL.

The CDR3 coding sequence is TGTGCCAGCAGTTTAGGGGGTTTTGGAAGTTCGAACACTGAAGCTTTCTTT. Protein product: CASSLGGFGSSNTEAFF. The chain uses TRBV28 and TRBJ1-1; TRBD1 might be the D (5 bases). V was shortened by 2 bases and J by 1 base, with 17 bases between the two germline ends. The CDR3 totals 17 residues. Germline lookup yields CDR1 MDHEN and CDR2 SYDVKM.

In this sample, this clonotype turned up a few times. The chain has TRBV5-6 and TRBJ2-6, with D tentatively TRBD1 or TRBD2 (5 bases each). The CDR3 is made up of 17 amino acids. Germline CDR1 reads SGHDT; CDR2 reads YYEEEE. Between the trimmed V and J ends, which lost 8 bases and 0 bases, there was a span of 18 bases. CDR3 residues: CARGPGQWSSGANVLTF. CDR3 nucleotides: TGTGCCAGGGGCCCGGGGCAGTGGAGCTCTGGGGCCAACGTCCTGACTTTC.

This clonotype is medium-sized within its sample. Here the CDR3 reads CASRRTDRTNSPLHF. CDR3 in DNA: TGTGCCAGCAGGCGCACGGACAGAACGAACTCACCCCTCCACTTT. The V gene is TRBV12-3 or TRBV12-4, the J gene TRBJ1-6, with D perhaps TRBD1 (6 bases). Trimming stripped 6 bases from V and 10 bases from J, with 19 bases between. The CDR3 runs to 15 residues.

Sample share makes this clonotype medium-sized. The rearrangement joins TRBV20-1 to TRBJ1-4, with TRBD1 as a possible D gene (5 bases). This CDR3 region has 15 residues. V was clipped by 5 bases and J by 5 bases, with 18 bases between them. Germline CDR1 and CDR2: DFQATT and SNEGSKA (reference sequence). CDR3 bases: TGCAGTGCTCCCCCGGGAGCAGGGTGGAATGAAAAACTGTTTTTT. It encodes CSAPPGAGWNEKLFF.

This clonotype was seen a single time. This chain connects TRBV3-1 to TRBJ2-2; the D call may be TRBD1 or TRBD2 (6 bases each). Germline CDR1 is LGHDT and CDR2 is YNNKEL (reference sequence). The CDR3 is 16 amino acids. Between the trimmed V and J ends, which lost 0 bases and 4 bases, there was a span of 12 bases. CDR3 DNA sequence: TGTGCCAGCAGCCAAGAGACCCGGGGGCTCACCGGGGAGCTGTTTTTT. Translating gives CASSQETRGLTGELFF.

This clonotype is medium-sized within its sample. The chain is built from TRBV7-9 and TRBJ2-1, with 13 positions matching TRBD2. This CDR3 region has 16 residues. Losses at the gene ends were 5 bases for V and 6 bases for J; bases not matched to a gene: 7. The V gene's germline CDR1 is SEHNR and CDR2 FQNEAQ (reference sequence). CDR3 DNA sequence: TGTGCCAGCAGCACTCCCGGGACTAGCGGGGTCAATGAGCAGTTCTTC. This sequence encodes CASSTPGTSGVNEQFF.

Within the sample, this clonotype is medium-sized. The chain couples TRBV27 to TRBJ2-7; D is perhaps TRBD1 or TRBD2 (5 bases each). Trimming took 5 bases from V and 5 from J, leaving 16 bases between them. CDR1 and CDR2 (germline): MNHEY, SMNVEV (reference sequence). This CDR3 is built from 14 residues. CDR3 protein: CASSLGTGSHEQYF. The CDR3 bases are TGTGCCAGCAGTCTTGGGACCGGCAGCCACGAGCAGTACTTC.